This entry lists 3 T cell receptor beta chains sequenced from one sample in a study of T cell changes during pregnancy in multiple sclerosis. Method: immunoSEQ multiplex PCR; TCRdb's copy keeps in-frame clones and lacks some. This table has 60,000 or so clones, 85% to 95% appearing once. Specimen: peripheral blood, collected in the first trimester of pregnancy. The receptors here all came from a female donor with multiple sclerosis, enrolled in a pregnancy study.

V and J are TRBV6-1 and TRBJ1-1, with D perhaps TRBD1 (5 bases). This CDR3 region has 14 residues. Germline V CDR1 and CDR2: MNHNS, SASEGT. V lost 6 bases and J 4 bases, leaving 15 bases between the germline ends. The CDR3 reads CASRDTGLGTEAFF. In nucleotides, the CDR3 is TGTGCCAGCAGGGACACCGGTTTGGGCACTGAAGCTTTCTTT.

The V and J genes are TRBV9 and TRBJ2-5, with D tentatively TRBD2 (6 bases). Looked up from germline, CDR1 is SGDLS and CDR2 is YYNGEE. The CDR3 is 14 amino acids. V lost 1 base, J lost 4 bases, and 11 bases lay in between. DNA of the CDR3: TGTGCCAGCAGCGTAACCGGGGGAGGAGAGACCCAGTACTTC. It yields the protein CASSVTGGGETQYF.

DNA for the CDR3: TGTGCCTGGAACCCCCAGGCCCCAGAGCACCTCCACTTT. This encodes CAWNPQAPEHLHF. The chain has TRBV30 and TRBJ1-6; D gene unclear. The CDR3 is 13 residues long. The germline V and J ends were trimmed by 4 bases and 15 bases, with 19 bases remaining between them. Germline assignment: CDR1 GTSNPN and CDR2 SVGIG (reference sequence).